The 27 T cell receptor beta chains below come from one sample, sequenced in a study of T cells in Graves' hyperthyroidism and ophthalmopathy. From RNA transcripts, TCR beta CDR3 regions were amplified. First-round RT-PCR of the TCR CDR3 relied on the HTBI primer set. TCRdb used MiXCR to reprocess the multiplex PCR reads, holding one entry per CDR3 protein. The sample lists 200,000 to 250,000 distinct CDR3 sequences, 15% to 20% occurring once. The sample comprised blood. The receptor source for this set is a man aged 50-59 years with Graves' hyperthyroidism.

This chain joins TRBV20-1 and TRBJ2-3, with D possibly TRBD2 on 5 matching bases. CDR3 length: 13 residues. Germline CDR1 is DFQATT and CDR2 is SNEGSKA (reference sequence). V was shortened by 3 bases and J by 2 bases, with 9 bases between the two germline ends. The CDR3 bases are TGCAGTGCTAGCTCTAGCCTCACAGATACGCAGTATTTT. This gives the protein CSASSSLTDTQYF.

This clonotype was counted ten times or more. The V call is TRBV18, the J call TRBJ2-4; 9 bases line up with TRBD1. CDR1 is KGHSH, CDR2 LQKENI, per germline. CDR3 length: 12 residues. V gave up 2 bases and J gave up 15 bases; unmatched junction bases: 5. The CDR3 DNA reads TGTGCCAGCTCACCAGAGGGACAGGGACGGTACTTC. The encoded protein is CASSPEGQGRYF.

This clonotype appeared a few times. The CDR3 DNA is TGTGCCAGCAGCCCCCGCCCTGGGACTAGCGGGTACGTCGACGAGCAGTACTTC. Its translation: CASSPRPGTSGYVDEQYF. J is TRBJ2-7 and V is TRBV3-1, with 12 bases matching TRBD2. CDR3 length equals 18 residues. Germline assignment: CDR1 LGHDT and CDR2 YNNKEL (reference sequence). V was clipped by 4 bases and J by 5 bases; unmatched bases: 15.

This clonotype was seen at least ten times. V gene TRBV7-2 combines with J gene TRBJ2-2; D remains ambiguous. CDR3 length equals 14 residues. The germline V gene has CDR1 SGHTA and CDR2 FQGNSA. Between the trimmed V and J ends, which lost 2 bases and 0 bases, there was a span of 4 bases. CDR3 in amino acids: CASSLSPNTGELFF. The CDR3 DNA is TGTGCCAGCAGCTTATCCCCGAACACCGGGGAGCTGTTTTTT.

This rearrangement joins TRBV5-4 to TRBJ2-5, with D tentatively TRBD1 (5 bases). CDR3 length: 14 residues. V gave up 3 bases and J gave up 2 bases, with 11 bases separating them. Per the germline V gene, CDR1 is SGHNT and CDR2 is YYREEE (reference sequence). The CDR3 DNA sequence: TGTGCCAGCAGCTCCCGGACACTTCAAGAGACCCAGTACTTC. It encodes CASSSRTLQETQYF.

The chain carries TRBV6-1 and TRBJ2-2; 9 nucleotides line up with TRBD1. Germline V CDR1 and CDR2: MNHNS, SASEGT. J was trimmed by 5 bases and V by 5 bases; bases with no gene match: 6. The length of the CDR3 is 15 residues. The CDR3 coding sequence is TGTGCCAGCAGTCGGGACAGGGACCTAACCGGGGAGCTGTTTTTT. This sequence encodes CASSRDRDLTGELFF.

This clonotype was detected only a few times. The chain employs TRBV5-5 and TRBJ2-1; TRBD2 aligns across 9 bases. Germline loops: CDR1 SGHKS, CDR2 YYEKEE (reference sequence). The CDR3 runs to 15 residues. V was pared by 5 bases and J by 0 bases, with 3 bases of the junction left unmatched. CDR3 in DNA: TGTGCCAGCAGTATTAGCGGGAGCTCCTACAATGAGCAGTTCTTC. Protein product: CASSISGSSYNEQFF.

This clonotype was observed a handful of times. The chain carries TRBV20-1 and TRBJ2-1; perhaps D is TRBD1 or TRBD2 (5 bases each). The germline gives CDR1 DFQATT, CDR2 SNEGSKA (reference sequence). V was pared by 4 bases and J by 0 bases, with 16 bases between. The CDR3 loop spans 16 amino acids. The CDR3 region is CSAKDPGTHSYNEQFF. The CDR3 DNA reads TGCAGTGCTAAGGACCCCGGGACCCACTCCTACAATGAGCAGTTCTTC.

This clonotype was seen a few times. V and J are TRBV7-6 and TRBJ2-1, with TRBD2 matching over 9 bases. V was clipped by 5 bases and J by 9 bases; unmatched bases: 11. This CDR3 is built from 15 residues. Germline CDR1 SGHVS, CDR2 FNYEAQ. The DNA of the CDR3 is TGTGCCAGCAGCAGGGGACTAGCAAGTATTCCTGAGCAGTTCTTC. This gives the protein CASSRGLASIPEQFF.

The chain joins TRBV14 to TRBJ2-5; 7 bases are shared with TRBD1. Germline CDR1 and CDR2: SGHDN and FVKESK. Trimming took 4 bases from V and 2 from J; bases not matched to a gene: 10. CDR3 length: 16 residues. The CDR3 bases are TGTGCCAGCAGCCGGTCATTTCGGGACAGACAAGAGACCCAGTACTTC. Amino acid sequence: CASSRSFRDRQETQYF.

Written as DNA, the CDR3 is TGTGCCTGGAGTGAAGTGGGGGTTAAGTACGAGCAGTACTTC. It specifies CAWSEVGVKYEQYF. The chain has TRBV30 and TRBJ2-7; either TRBD1 or TRBD2 may supply D (5 bases each). Trimming shortened V by 1 base and J by 4 bases, and 14 bases separated the two germline ends. The CDR3 runs to 14 residues. The germline gives CDR1 GTSNPN, CDR2 SVGIG (reference sequence).

The chain has TRBV12-3 or TRBV12-4 and TRBJ2-1; the D gene is possibly TRBD2 (6 bases). The V and J ends lost 1 base and 2 bases respectively, with 15 bases between them. This CDR3 has 17 amino acids. The CDR3 nucleotides read TGTGCCAGCAGTTTAGACGGCAGCGGGCTCGCCTACAATGAGCAGTTCTTC. Protein product: CASSLDGSGLAYNEQFF.

The chain couples TRBV28 to TRBJ2-7; maybe TRBD2 (7 bases). CDR1 and CDR2 from the germline V gene are MDHEN and SYDVKM. The CDR3 consists of 14 residues. V was shortened by 1 base and J by 7 bases, with 14 bases between the two germline ends. CDR3 in DNA: TGTGCCAGCAGTTTATTCGGGGGGCTCGGGGAGCAGTACTTC. Translating gives CASSLFGGLGEQYF.

This CDR3 reads CSVGPSQPTYEQYF. CDR3 bases: TGCAGCGTCGGCCCATCGCAACCTACCTACGAGCAGTACTTC. This chain connects TRBV29-1 to TRBJ2-7, with D hard to call. This CDR3 has 14 amino acids. V was shortened by 6 bases and J by 2 bases, with 17 bases between the two germline ends. The V gene's germline CDR1 is SQVTM and CDR2 ANQGSEA.

This clonotype was counted only a few times. The CDR3 DNA follows: TGTGCCAGCAGCTTGGGGACCGGGAGCTCCTACAATGAGCAGTTCTTC. Its protein product is CASSLGTGSSYNEQFF. J is TRBJ2-1 and V is TRBV5-8, with D perhaps matching TRBD2 (6 bases). Deletions cut 0 bases from V and 0 bases from J, with 10 bases between. Germline V gene sequence: CDR1 SGHTS, CDR2 YDEGEE. The CDR3 is 16 amino acids. Filled out from reference TRBV5-8 and TRBJ2-1, the complete variable domain reads EAGVTQSPTHLIKTRGQQATLRCSPISGHTSVYWYQQALGLGLQFLLWYDEGEERNRGNFPPRFSGRQFPNYSSELNVNALELEDSALYLCASSLGTGSSYNEQFFGPGTRLTVL.

The chain joins TRBV6-1 to TRBJ1-1, with no clear D. Germline lookup yields CDR1 MNHNS and CDR2 SASEGT. This CDR3 has 14 residues. Trimming removed 6 bases at V and 6 bases at J, with 17 bases between. CDR3 protein: CASRLKVKDAEAFF. The CDR3 region has the DNA TGTGCCAGCAGACTCAAAGTTAAGGACGCTGAAGCTTTCTTT.

The chain carries TRBV7-2 and TRBJ1-5; D call uncertain. With 4 bases removed from V and 4 bases from J, the gap between germline ends came to 8 bases. Germline V gives CDR1 SGHTA, CDR2 FQGNSA. The length of the CDR3 is 13 residues. CDR3 nucleotide sequence: TGTGCCAGCAGCTACCTACTAAATCAGCCCCAGCATTTT. It encodes CASSYLLNQPQHF.

This clonotype was recorded at least ten times. The J gene is TRBJ1-1, the V gene TRBV5-1; D not certain. The CDR3 loop spans 14 amino acids. V was trimmed by 0 bases and J by 3 bases, leaving 9 bases between them. CDR1 is SGHRS and CDR2 is YFSETQ in the germline V gene. This CDR3 reads CASSLVGSDTEAFF. The CDR3 region has the DNA TGCGCCAGCAGCTTGGTTGGGTCGGACACTGAAGCTTTCTTT.

The chain has TRBV5-8 and TRBJ2-5; D is unresolved. This CDR3 is 12 amino acids long. Trimming took 7 bases from V and 2 from J, leaving 9 bases between them. Germline values: CDR1 SGHTS, CDR2 YDEGEE. This CDR3 is CASQSFQETQYF. CDR3 sequence (DNA): TGTGCCAGCCAATCCTTTCAAGAGACCCAGTACTTC.

CDR3 sequence: CASSMLGAKDGYTF. CDR3 coding DNA: TGTGCCAGTAGTATGTTGGGGGCGAAGGATGGCTACACCTTC. This chain uses TRBV19 with TRBJ1-2, with D possibly TRBD1 on 6 matching bases. Germline V CDR1 and CDR2: LNHDA, SQIVND (reference sequence). The CDR3 contains 14 residues. Trimming took off 3 bases at V and 6 bases at J, with 14 bases between the two ends.

This clonotype was seen ten or more times. The rearrangement joins TRBV6-1 to TRBJ1-2, with D uncertain. This CDR3 has 11 residues. The V and J ends lost 5 bases and 6 bases respectively, with 7 bases between them. Germline V gene lookup returns CDR1 MNHNS and CDR2 SASEGT. For the CDR3, the DNA is TGTGCCAGCAGTAGCCTCCATGGCTACACCTTC. Protein product: CASSSLHGYTF.

This clonotype was found many times. The genes are TRBV16 and TRBJ2-7; TRBD1 matches 7 bases. Germline V gives CDR1 KGHSY, CDR2 FQNENV. CDR3 size: 14 residues. Losses at the gene ends were 0 bases for V and 3 bases for J; bases not matched to a gene: 2. The CDR3 DNA is TGTGCCAGCAGCCAATCGGGACAGAGCTACGAGCAGTACTTC. It translates to CASSQSGQSYEQYF.

This clonotype appeared many times. This chain uses TRBV7-9 with TRBJ1-1; 8 positions agree with TRBD1. Germline-derived CDR1 and CDR2 are SEHNR and FQNEAQ (reference sequence). This CDR3 has 14 amino acids. The trim removed 2 bases at V and 3 bases at J, leaving 2 bases unmatched. The CDR3 loop is CASSLQTGDTEAFF. The CDR3 DNA reads TGTGCCAGCAGCTTACAGACAGGGGACACTGAAGCTTTCTTT.

At least ten counts were recorded for this clonotype. This CDR3 is CASSQDRTNYGYTF. The CDR3 bases are TGTGCCAGCAGCCAGGACAGAACTAACTATGGCTACACCTTC. The chain carries TRBV11-2 and TRBJ1-2, with a possible D match to TRBD1 (6 bases). This CDR3 has 14 amino acids. The germline CDR1 and CDR2 sequences are SGHAT and FQNNGV. The V and J ends lost 5 bases and 0 bases respectively, with 10 bases between them.

The chain recombines TRBV28 with TRBJ1-1; 11 bases fit TRBD1. Germline values: CDR1 MDHEN, CDR2 SYDVKM. After removal of 7 bases from V and 2 bases from J, the junction contained 12 bases not matched to a gene. The CDR3 is made up of 17 amino acids. As DNA, the CDR3 is TGTGCCAGCACTAGCACCGGGACAGGGGGATCAAACACTGAAGCTTTCTTT. Its protein product is CASTSTGTGGSNTEAFF.

The chain uses TRBV24-1 and TRBJ1-5; unclear D gene. The CDR3 is made up of 16 amino acids. Trimming removed 4 bases from V and 2 bases from J, with 14 bases in between. Germline CDR1 reads KGHDR; CDR2 reads SFDVKD. CDR3 residues: CATSEGRFGGNQPQHF. The CDR3 DNA follows: TGTGCCACCAGTGAGGGCCGGTTTGGGGGCAATCAGCCCCAGCATTTT.

This clonotype was seen many times. The chain links TRBV7-2 to TRBJ2-7; TRBD1 matches 7 bases. The CDR3 contains 14 residues. Germline CDR1 is SGHTA and CDR2 is FQGNSA. J lost 3 bases, V lost 5 bases, and 7 bases had no gene match. In DNA form, the CDR3 reads TGTGCCAGCAGCCCGAGACCAGGGGGCTACGAGCAGTACTTC. Protein product: CASSPRPGGYEQYF.